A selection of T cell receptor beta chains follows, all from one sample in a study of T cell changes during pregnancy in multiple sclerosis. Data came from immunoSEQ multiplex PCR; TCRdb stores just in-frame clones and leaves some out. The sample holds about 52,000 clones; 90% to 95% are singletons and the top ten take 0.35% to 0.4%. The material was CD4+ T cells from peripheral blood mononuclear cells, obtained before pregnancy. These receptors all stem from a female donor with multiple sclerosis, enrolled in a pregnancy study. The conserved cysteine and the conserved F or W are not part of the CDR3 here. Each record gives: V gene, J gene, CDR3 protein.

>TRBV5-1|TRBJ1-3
ASSSSLITGGNTIY
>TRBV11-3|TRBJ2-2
ASSSSWGRARTGELF
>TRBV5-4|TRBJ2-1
ASSLPSREEWF
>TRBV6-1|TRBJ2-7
ASSGGVGSYEQY
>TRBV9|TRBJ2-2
ASSPRDRALTGELF
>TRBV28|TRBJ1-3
ASSEAFSGNTIY
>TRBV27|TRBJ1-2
ASASGTLGGYT
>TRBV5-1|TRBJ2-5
ASSRNPGTGYEETQY
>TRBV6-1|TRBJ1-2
ASTGTWGGAGGYT
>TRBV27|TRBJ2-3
ASSLGRDVGSQY
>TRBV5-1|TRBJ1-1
ASSRTGTPTGRNTEAF
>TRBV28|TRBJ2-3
ASTLGGGGTDTQY
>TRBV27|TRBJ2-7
ASSFLRGPDAYEQY
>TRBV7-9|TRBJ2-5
ASSLGSSGRARETQY
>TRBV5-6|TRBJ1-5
ASSFIGQGGTRSQH
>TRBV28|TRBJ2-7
ASSSLAGVGYEQY
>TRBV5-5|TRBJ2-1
ASTHPLAGSYNEQF
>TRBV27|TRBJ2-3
ASSLQGGTDTQY
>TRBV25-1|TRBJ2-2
ASSEFGNTGELF
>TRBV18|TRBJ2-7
ASSPGSTGNEQY
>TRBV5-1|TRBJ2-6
ASVTVGGGPGANVLT
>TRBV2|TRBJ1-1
ASRRTQGWYTEAF
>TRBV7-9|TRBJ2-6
ASSLLTGPGANVLT
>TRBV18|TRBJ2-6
ASSLKEAGSGANVLT
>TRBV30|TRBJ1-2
AWIPDRGYGYT
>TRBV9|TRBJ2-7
ASGGSGYSYEQY
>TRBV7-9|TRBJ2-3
ASSLEGTVSADTQY